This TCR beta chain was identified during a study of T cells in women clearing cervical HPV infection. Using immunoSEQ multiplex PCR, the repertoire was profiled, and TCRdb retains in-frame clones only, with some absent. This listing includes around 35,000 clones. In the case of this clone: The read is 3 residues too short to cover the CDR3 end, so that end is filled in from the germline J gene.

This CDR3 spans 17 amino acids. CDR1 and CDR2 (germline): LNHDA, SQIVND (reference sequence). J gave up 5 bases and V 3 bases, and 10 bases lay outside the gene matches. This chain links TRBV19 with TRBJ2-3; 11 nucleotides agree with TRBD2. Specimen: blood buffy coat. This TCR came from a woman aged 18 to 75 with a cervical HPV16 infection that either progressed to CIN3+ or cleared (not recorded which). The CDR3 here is CASSIYLSGRAEDTQYF. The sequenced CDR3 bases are TGTGCCAGTAGTATCTACCTTAGCGGGAGGGCCGAAGATACG. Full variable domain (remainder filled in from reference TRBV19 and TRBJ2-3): DGGITQSPKYLFRKEGQNVTLSCEQNLNHDAMYWYRQDPGQGLRLIYYSQIVNDFQKGDIAEGYSVSREKKESFPLTVTSAQKNPTAFYLCASSIYLSGRAEDTQYFGPGTRLTVL.